This entry lists 10 T cell receptor beta chains sequenced from one sample in a study of identical twins. TCRdb reprocessed the 5' RACE reads via MiXCR and lists one record per CDR3 protein. Of 1.5 million to 2 million distinct CDR3 sequences in the sample, under 35% were seen once. The material sequenced was cord blood. Every receptor here comes from a newborn girl in good health.

The gene calls are TRBV5-1 and TRBJ2-1; possibly TRBD1 or TRBD2 for D (5 bases each). The V and J ends lost 0 bases and 8 bases respectively, with 15 bases between them. Germline V gene data show CDR1 as SGHRS and CDR2 as YFSETQ. The CDR3 runs 15 residues. Here the CDR3 reads CASSLDRGLVDEQFF. For the CDR3, the DNA is TGCGCCAGCAGCTTGGATCGGGGCTTAGTGGATGAGCAGTTCTTC.

Points on this clonotype: With a much larger clone just one base away, this may be a read error. This chain connects TRBV5-1 to TRBJ2-5; 8 bases map to TRBD1. The J call may be faulty, since TRBJ2-7 better matches the DNA end. The germline gives CDR1 SGHRS, CDR2 YFSETQ. This CDR3 is 13 amino acids long. This CDR3 reads CASSDRGDYEQYF. CDR3 nucleotides: TGCGCCAGCAGCGACAGGGGAGACTACGAGCAGTACTTC.

This clonotype was seen more than once but under ten times. The V gene is TRBV20-1, the J gene TRBJ2-1, with D maybe TRBD1 (6 bases). This CDR3 is 16 amino acids long. Trimming cost V 2 bases and J 9 bases, with 23 bases left between them. CDR1 DFQATT and CDR2 SNEGSKA come from the germline V gene (reference sequence). The CDR3 region is CSARSRVTGPLSEQFF. The CDR3 region has the DNA TGCAGTGCTAGATCCCGAGTTACAGGGCCCCTCTCTGAGCAGTTCTTC.

The V and J genes are TRBV4-2 and TRBJ2-7; D perhaps matches TRBD2 (5 bases). The CDR3 spans 14 residues. V lost 4 bases and J lost 6, with 16 bases in between. Germline V gene sequence: CDR1 LGHNA, CDR2 YNFKEQ. CDR3 amino acids: CASSLGLPNCEQYF. CDR3 DNA sequence: TGTGCCAGCAGCCTTGGACTTCCAAACTGCGAGCAGTACTTC.

The chain employs TRBV9 and TRBJ2-3; TRBD2 might be the D (6 bases). V gave up 2 bases and J gave up 0 bases, with 13 bases separating them. CDR1 is SGDLS, CDR2 YYNGEE, per germline. The CDR3 loop spans 16 amino acids. CDR3 in DNA: TGTGCCAGCAGCGTTAGCGGTCACACTAGCACAGATACGCAGTATTTT. This translates into CASSVSGHTSTDTQYF.

V gene TRBV2 combines with J gene TRBJ2-1, with 11 bases matching TRBD2. The CDR3 sequence is 15 residues long. V lost 7 bases, J lost 6 bases, and 8 bases stayed unmatched. Germline CDR1 and CDR2: SNHLY and FYNNEI. For the CDR3, the DNA is TGTGCCAGCACCTCCATAGCGGGAGGGGGCAATGAGCAGTTCTTC. Translating gives CASTSIAGGGNEQFF. The variable domain in full, completed from reference TRBV2 and TRBJ2-1, reads EPEVTQTPSHQVTQMGQEVILRCVPISNHLYFYWYRQILGQKVEFLVSFYNNEISEKSEIFDDQFSVERPDGSNFTLKIRSTKLEDSAMYFCASTSIAGGGNEQFFGPGTRLTVL.

On this clonotype: Because the CDR3 is missing its conserved closing phenylalanine or tryptophan, this is likely a read error. The chain combines TRBV3-1 with TRBJ2-5, with D possibly matching TRBD2 (5 bases). Germline-derived CDR1 and CDR2 are LGHDT and YNNKEL (reference sequence). The CDR3 length is 13 residues. Trimming took off 2 bases at V and 7 bases at J, with 11 bases between the two ends. The CDR3 region is CASSQRERTTQYL. The DNA of the CDR3 is TGTGCCAGCAGCCAAAGGGAGCGAACGACCCAGTACCTC.

The chain is built from TRBV9 and TRBJ2-2; D might be TRBD1 (5 bases). Germline CDR1 and CDR2: SGDLS and YYNGEE. Trimming removed 0 bases at V and 3 bases at J, with 18 bases between. The CDR3 is 18 residues long. The chain's CDR3 is CASSVDPGSRVYTGELFF. In DNA form, the CDR3 reads TGTGCCAGCAGCGTAGACCCAGGGTCCAGGGTTTACACCGGGGAGCTGTTTTTT.

The gene calls are TRBV12-3 or TRBV12-4 and TRBJ1-1, with TRBD1 as a possible D gene (6 bases). The CDR3 consists of 12 residues. Trimming removed 6 bases at V and 11 bases at J, with 16 bases between. CDR3 coding DNA: TGTGCCAGCAGCCCGAACAGGGAAGACGCTTTCTTT. Translated, it gives CASSPNREDAFF.

The chain links TRBV29-1 to TRBJ2-7; 10 positions agree with TRBD2. Trimming at V came to 0 bases and at J to 4 bases, leaving 6 bases not matched to a gene. There are 15 residues in the CDR3. CDR1 and CDR2 (germline): SQVTM, ANQGSEA. The CDR3 coding sequence is TGCAGCGTTGAAGATTCCGGGACTAGCGCTTACGAGCAGTACTTC. Translation: CSVEDSGTSAYEQYF.